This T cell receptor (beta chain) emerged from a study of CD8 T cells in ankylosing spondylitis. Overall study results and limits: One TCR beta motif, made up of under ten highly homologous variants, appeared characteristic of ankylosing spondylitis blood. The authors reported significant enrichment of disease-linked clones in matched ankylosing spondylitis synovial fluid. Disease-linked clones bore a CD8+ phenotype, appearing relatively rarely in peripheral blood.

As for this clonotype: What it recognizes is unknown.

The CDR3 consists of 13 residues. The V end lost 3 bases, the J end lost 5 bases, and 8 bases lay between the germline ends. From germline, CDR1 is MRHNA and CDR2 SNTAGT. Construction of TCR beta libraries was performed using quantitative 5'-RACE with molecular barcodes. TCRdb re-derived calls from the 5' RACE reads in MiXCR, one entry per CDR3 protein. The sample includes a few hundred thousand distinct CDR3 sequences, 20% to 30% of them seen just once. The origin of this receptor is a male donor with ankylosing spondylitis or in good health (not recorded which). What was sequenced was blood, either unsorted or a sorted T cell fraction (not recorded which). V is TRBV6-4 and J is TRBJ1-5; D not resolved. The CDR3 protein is CASSDFSYQPQHF. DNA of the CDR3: TGTGCCAGCAGTGATTTCAGTTATCAGCCCCAGCATTTT.